Described below is a single TCR beta chain sequence and its context. Amplified regions were TCR beta CDR3 sequences from RNA transcripts. TCR CDR3 regions were first amplified by RT-PCR with HTBI primers. One entry per CDR3 protein, called by TCRdb with MiXCR from the multiplex PCR reads. This table holds fewer than 600,000 distinct CDR3 sequences, around 13% found once. The source of the sample is a study of T cells in Graves' hyperthyroidism and ophthalmopathy. The CDR3 runs 13 residues. The germline gives CDR1 SGHVS, CDR2 FNYEAQ. Trimming took 5 bases from V and 4 from J, leaving 11 bases between them.

Sequencing was performed on blood. This receptor was identified in a woman aged 35 to 49 with Graves' hyperthyroidism. The V and J genes are TRBV7-6 and TRBJ1-2, with D perhaps matching TRBD1 (6 bases). This chain's CDR3 is CASSRTELYGYTF. In DNA form, the CDR3 reads TGTGCCAGCAGCCGGACAGAGCTCTATGGCTACACCTTC.